What follows are 27 T cell receptor beta chains derived from one specimen sequenced in a study of blood T cells in healthy people across ages (dated by TCRdb to between 2015 and 2017). Library preparation was by 5' RACE. The instrument given in TCRdb is Illumina HiSeq 2500. A second PCR of about 6 to 12 cycles was performed with a sample-barcoded 5' primer and a J-beta primer mix. TCRdb passed the public sequencing reads through fastp at Q25 and MiXCR, retaining productive beta sequences. Here each entry gathers all rows of one CDR3 protein and keeps the most common genes and DNA. The sample profile shows 800,000 or so distinct CDR3 sequences; about 45% of them were found once. The ten largest clonotypes hold 15% to 20% of the sample. Material for sequencing was blood. The receptors stem from a man older than 75 in good health.

This sequence joins TRBV7-9 and TRBJ2-1; D is undetermined. CDR1 is SEHNR and CDR2 is FQNEAQ in the germline V gene (reference sequence). The CDR3 is 17 residues long. V dropped 0 bases and J dropped 0 bases, with 12 bases sitting between them. For the CDR3, the DNA is TGTGCCAGCAGCTTAGCCCAAGACTCGAGCTCCTACAATGAGCAGTTCTTC. As protein: CASSLAQDSSSYNEQFF.

With respect to this clonotype: One end of the junction varies from germline; a read error may be responsible. The V and J genes are TRBV29-1 and TRBJ1-4; unclear D gene. From germline, CDR1 is SQVTM and CDR2 ANQGSEA. CDR3 length equals 13 residues. CDR3 loop: CSVAVGSNEKLFF. In DNA, the CDR3 is TGCAGCGTTGCCGTAGGTTCTAATGAAAAGCTGTTTTTT.

This clonotype was recorded at least ten times. The chain is built from TRBV4-3 and TRBJ2-1; 12 bases map to TRBD2. Looked up from germline, CDR1 is LGHNA and CDR2 is YSLEER. The CDR3 totals 15 residues. V was clipped by 1 base and J by 6 bases; unmatched bases: 1. For the CDR3, the DNA is TGCGCCAGCAGCCAAGGACTAGCGGGAGTCAATGAGCAGTTCTTC. Protein sequence: CASSQGLAGVNEQFF.

A few counts support this clonotype. The chain couples TRBV10-3 to TRBJ2-2, with 8 bases aligning to TRBD1. Looked up from germline, CDR1 is ENHRY and CDR2 is SYGVKD. The CDR3 is made up of 17 amino acids. The ends lost 10 bases at V and 3 bases at J; junction bases unmatched: 16. The CDR3 sequence: CATRARTGTGDTGELFF. CDR3 coding DNA: TGTGCCACCCGTGCCAGAACCGGGACAGGCGACACCGGGGAGCTGTTTTTT.

This clonotype was counted between two and nine times. The chain couples TRBV2 to TRBJ1-4; the D gene is possibly TRBD1 (6 bases). This CDR3 region has 15 residues. Germline V lookup: CDR1 SNHLY, CDR2 FYNNEI. Trimming shortened V by 6 bases and J by 0 bases, and 11 bases separated the two germline ends. The CDR3 region has the DNA TGTGCCAGCAGGAGGGACACTACAACTAATGAAAAACTGTTTTTT. Residues: CASRRDTTTNEKLFF.

This clonotype was seen only a few times. This chain links TRBV20-1 with TRBJ2-7, with unresolved D. Looked up from germline, CDR1 is DFQATT and CDR2 is SNEGSKA (reference sequence). Trimming took 6 bases from V and 6 from J, leaving 18 bases between them. This CDR3 region has 13 residues. CDR3: CSARGPVLVEQYF. The DNA of the CDR3 is TGCAGTGCCCGAGGCCCGGTTTTGGTCGAGCAGTACTTC.

This clonotype was detected only a few times. This chain uses TRBV5-1 with TRBJ2-7, with D possibly being TRBD1 (6 bases). This CDR3 comprises 16 residues. Germline V lookup: CDR1 SGHRS, CDR2 YFSETQ. Between the trimmed V and J ends, which lost 0 bases and 1 base, there was a span of 14 bases. The CDR3 nucleotides are TGCGCCAGCAGCTTGGGGGCCCGGACAGTATCCTACGAGCAGTACTTC. It yields the protein CASSLGARTVSYEQYF.

The rearrangement links TRBV5-4 to TRBJ1-2; TRBD1 agrees at 10 bases. CDR3 length: 14 amino acids. Germline-derived CDR1 and CDR2 are SGHNT and YYREEE (reference sequence). V lost 4 bases, J lost 8 bases, and 8 bases stayed unmatched. CDR3 in amino acids: CASSTRQGAGGYTF. The CDR3 DNA reads TGTGCCAGCAGCACCCGACAGGGGGCGGGAGGCTACACCTTC.

J is TRBJ2-6 and V is TRBV24-1; 8 nucleotides agree with TRBD1. The ends lost 5 bases at V and 0 bases at J; junction bases unmatched: 11. Germline CDR1 KGHDR, CDR2 SFDVKD. CDR3 length: 19 residues. Here the CDR3 DNA reads TGTGCCACCAGTGCTCAAGGACAGGGAGATTTCTCTGGGGCCAACGTCCTGACTTTC. The encoded protein is CATSAQGQGDFSGANVLTF.

This clonotype was picked up a small number of times. CDR3 sequence: CSVDTGAGANVLTF. The DNA for the CDR3 is TGCAGCGTTGATACGGGGGCTGGGGCCAACGTCCTGACTTTC. V usage is TRBV29-1 and J usage is TRBJ2-6; D may be TRBD2 (6 bases). Germline V gene sequence: CDR1 SQVTM, CDR2 ANQGSEA. This CDR3 contains 14 residues. Trimming took 3 bases from V and 2 from J, leaving 8 bases between them.

This clonotype was seen many times. J is TRBJ2-1 and V is TRBV5-1; D is perhaps TRBD2 (5 bases). Germline V lookup: CDR1 SGHRS, CDR2 YFSETQ. This CDR3 spans 14 amino acids. V was pared by 3 bases and J by 4 bases, with 11 bases between. CDR3 sequence reads: CASSSWSGYNEQFF. The CDR3 coding sequence is TGCGCCAGCAGCTCCTGGAGCGGATACAATGAGCAGTTCTTC.

This chain links TRBV16 with TRBJ1-2, with a tentative D call TRBD1 (5 bases). Germline-derived CDR1 and CDR2 are KGHSY and FQNENV. The ends were cut back, 3 bases at V and 2 bases at J, with 7 bases in the middle. The CDR3 is 13 residues long. For the CDR3, the DNA is TGTGCCAGCAGCCACCGGGACAACTATGGCTACACCTTC. This gives the protein CASSHRDNYGYTF.

This clonotype appeared a few times. This chain joins TRBV5-8 and TRBJ1-6, with a tentative D call TRBD1 (5 bases). V was cut by 1 base and J by 10 bases, with 9 bases left in between. This CDR3 is 13 amino acids long. Germline V gene data show CDR1 as SGHTS and CDR2 as YDEGEE. The CDR3 DNA reads TGTGCCAGCAGCTTGACCTGGGGCTCACCCCTCCACTTT. Its translation is CASSLTWGSPLHF.

This clonotype was recorded a few times. V is TRBV7-2 and J is TRBJ2-5; D perhaps matches TRBD2 (6 bases). The assigned J gene may be wrong: the sequence end matches TRBJ2-7 better. The CDR3 consists of 13 residues. Germline-derived CDR1 and CDR2 are SGHTA and FQGNSA. Here the CDR3 DNA reads TGTGCCAGCAGCCTACTGGGGGGTGGCGAGCAGTACTTC. Translated: CASSLLGGGEQYF.

There are a few counts of this clonotype. The chain is built from TRBV24-1 and TRBJ2-5, with D tentatively TRBD1 or TRBD2 (5 bases each). The CDR3 consists of 14 residues. Between the trimmed V and J ends, which lost 9 bases and 11 bases, there was a span of 24 bases. The germline CDR1 and CDR2 sequences are KGHDR and SFDVKD. The CDR3 spells CATANSDWGNEQYF. CDR3 DNA: TGTGCCACCGCCAATAGTGACTGGGGGAATGAGCAGTACTTC.

This clonotype occurred many times. The chain is built from TRBV4-1 and TRBJ2-5; no clear D gene. Between the trimmed V and J ends, which lost 0 bases and 1 base, there was a span of 6 bases. The CDR3 has 14 amino acids. The germline V gene encodes CDR1 MGHRA and CDR2 YSYEKL. CDR3 amino acids: CASSQEYPQETQYF. The CDR3 DNA sequence: TGCGCCAGCAGCCAAGAGTATCCCCAAGAGACCCAGTACTTC.

The chain joins TRBV20-1 to TRBJ2-1, with D unresolved. CDR1 and CDR2 from the germline V gene are DFQATT and SNEGSKA (reference sequence). The CDR3 extends over 14 amino acids. V was cut by 3 bases and J by 6 bases, with 15 bases left in between. The CDR3 here is CSASVGPPGNEQFF. CDR3 DNA: TGCAGTGCTAGTGTGGGCCCCCCCGGCAATGAGCAGTTCTTC.

The V call is TRBV2, the J call TRBJ2-1, with a possible D match to TRBD1 (7 bases). The ends were cut back, 7 bases at V and 4 bases at J, with 17 bases in the middle. CDR3 length: 15 residues. CDR1 SNHLY and CDR2 FYNNEI come from the germline V gene. The CDR3 coding sequence is TGTGCCAGCACCACAAGACAGGGAGGTTACAATGAGCAGTTCTTC. This sequence encodes CASTTRQGGYNEQFF. The full variable domain, rest sourced from reference TRBV2 and TRBJ2-1, is EPEVTQTPSHQVTQMGQEVILRCVPISNHLYFYWYRQILGQKVEFLVSFYNNEISEKSEIFDDQFSVERPDGSNFTLKIRSTKLEDSAMYFCASTTRQGGYNEQFFGPGTRLTVL.

This clonotype was detected ten times or more. CDR3 loop: CASSLDPGGGFADTQYF. DNA of the CDR3: TGTGCCAGCAGCTTAGACCCGGGAGGTGGTTTTGCAGATACGCAGTATTTT. The V call is TRBV7-2, the J call TRBJ2-3, with 7 bases fitting TRBD2. The CDR3 has 17 residues. Trimming removed 1 base from V and 4 bases from J; junction bases left unmatched: 11. Germline CDR1 and CDR2: SGHTA and FQGNSA.

J is TRBJ1-5 and V is TRBV12-3 or TRBV12-4; D is undetermined. The CDR3 is made up of 14 amino acids. V shed 6 bases and J shed 5 bases, with 14 bases lying between them. CDR3 in amino acids: CASSLGLRDQPQHF. The CDR3 DNA reads as TGTGCCAGCAGCCTAGGTCTCCGCGATCAGCCCCAGCATTTT.

The count of this clonotype is one. The genes are TRBV3-1 and TRBJ1-2; D gene uncertain. This CDR3 is built from 16 residues. The V gene lost 4 bases and the J gene lost 5 bases, with 20 bases spanning the gap. Germline V gene lookup returns CDR1 LGHDT and CDR2 YNNKEL (reference sequence). The CDR3 DNA sequence: TGTGCCAGCAGCCCACAGTTCCGGGGAGTTTTGTATGGCTACACCTTC. Translation gives CASSPQFRGVLYGYTF.

The V call is TRBV24-1, the J call TRBJ2-3; D is uncertain. Per the germline V gene, CDR1 is KGHDR and CDR2 is SFDVKD. This CDR3 is built from 13 residues. Trimming removed 3 bases at V and 4 bases at J, with 7 bases between. The CDR3 DNA reads as TGTGCCACCAGTGATGCCGGAGCAGATACGCAGTATTTT. Encoded protein: CATSDAGADTQYF.

The V and J genes are TRBV28 and TRBJ2-4; D is uncertain. Trimming left V 4 bases short and J 10 bases short, with 17 bases between. This CDR3 region has 14 residues. CDR1 is MDHEN, CDR2 SYDVKM, per germline. The CDR3 reads CASSSAGSGSIQYF. The CDR3, as DNA: TGTGCCAGCAGTTCAGCCGGGTCGGGCTCTATTCAGTACTTC.

The chain combines TRBV6-5 with TRBJ2-3, with TRBD2 as a possible D gene (5 bases). The CDR3 spans 13 residues. Trimming left V 7 bases short and J 5 bases short, with 13 bases between. Germline CDR1 is MNHEY and CDR2 is SVGAGI. The chain's CDR3 is CASTPGMGDTQYF. CDR3 nucleotides: TGTGCCAGCACCCCGGGAATGGGAGATACGCAGTATTTT.

This clonotype was picked up many times. The junction does not match germline at one end; this may be a read error. This chain connects TRBV5-1 to TRBJ2-5; D gene unclear. Germline V gene sequence: CDR1 SGHRS, CDR2 YFSETQ. This CDR3 region has 14 residues. CDR3 DNA: TGTGCCAGCAGCTTGCTTGGCGCCCAAGAGACCCAGTACTTC. Its protein product is CASSLLGAQETQYF.

This sequence joins TRBV20-1 and TRBJ2-3, with 9 bases that match TRBD2. The CDR3 is 13 residues long. The trim removed 6 bases at V and 3 bases at J, leaving 4 bases unmatched. Germline V gives CDR1 DFQATT, CDR2 SNEGSKA (reference sequence). The CDR3 sequence: CSASSGMTDTQYF. CDR3 coding DNA: TGCAGTGCGTCTAGCGGGATGACAGATACGCAGTATTTT.

The chain couples TRBV5-1 to TRBJ2-2; TRBD2 matches at 8 bases. Germline CDR1 and CDR2: SGHRS and YFSETQ. The CDR3 loop spans 17 amino acids. With 4 bases clipped from V and 1 base from J, the junction kept 9 bases outside the gene matches. The CDR3 reads CASSLDGLALNTGELFF. In DNA form, the CDR3 reads TGCGCCAGCAGCCTAGACGGACTAGCTTTGAACACCGGGGAGCTGTTTTTT.